The clone carrying this TCR beta chain has just a few counts. The antigen is unknown. Germline V gene sequence: CDR1 MNHEY, CDR2 SVGEGT. V dropped 7 bases and J dropped 9 bases, with 15 bases sitting between them. This CDR3 is built from 12 residues. One entry per CDR3 protein results from TCRdb running MiXCR on the reads. The sample has about 830,000 distinct CDR3 sequences, about 31% seen once. The record originates from a study of T cell repertoires in cytomegalovirus infection. Study-wide context: Recently described HLA-C-restricted plus well-studied HLA-B-restricted CMV epitopes were used. Signatures in public TCR beta sequences pointed to both CMV infection and matching HLA type. Study-level points and caveats: Ex vivo, HLA-C-restricted CMV-specific TCR beta clonotypes prevailed over the rest of the response.

Here the sequenced sample was cultured CD8+ T cells from PBMCs, taken from culture after CMV antigen stimulation. The chain links TRBV6-2 or TRBV6-3 to TRBJ2-5; weak D call: TRBD1 (6 bases). This receptor was taken from a human donor in good health (CMV status not recorded). Some clones in this sample may be carry-over from other donors' samples. CDR3 bases: TGTGCCAGCACCGCGGACAGTCCGGCCCAGTACTTC. This codes for CASTADSPAQYF.